This T cell receptor beta chain was found in a study of CD8+ T cells in alopecia areata. Deletions cut 3 bases from V and 1 base from J, with 12 bases between. Germline V lookup: CDR1 LGHNA, CDR2 YSLEER. The CDR3 has 15 residues. cDNA serving as the sequencing template came from extracted, reverse transcribed RNA. Produced via immunoSEQ multiplex PCR; TCRdb's table is partial and in-frame only. Of fewer than 250,000 clones in the sample, approximately 61% are singletons; the top ten hold approximately 1%. Treatment here: oral pan-JAK inhibitor, 5-10 mg twice daily. The rearrangement links TRBV4-3 to TRBJ1-1, with D perhaps matching TRBD1 (5 bases). This receptor was taken from a human donor with alopecia areata. The source material was CD4+ T cells sorted from blood, sampled at week 24, from a patient treated with tofacitinib. The DNA for the CDR3 is TGCGCCAGCAGCCATGAACAGGTTACGAACACTGAAGCTTTCTTT. Translated, it gives CASSHEQVTNTEAFF.